Below, 32 T cell receptor beta chains from the same sample are listed, as sequenced in a study of OX40 agonist ivuxolimab in advanced cancers. Library method: the immunoSEQ multiplex PCR assay. The clones in this table, taken by TCRdb from immuneACCESS, are in-frame only. Not every clone is retained; where verified, under half of the shortfall comes from an unresolved V gene, and the cause of the rest is unknown. The sample table records tens of thousands of clones; 90% to 95% of these occur just once. Of the sample, roughly 20% falls within the top ten clones. This sample comprised CD4+ or CD8+ T cells sorted from blood, obtained in a trial of the OX40 agonist ivuxolimab. These TCRs come from an adult with an advanced solid tumor such as melanoma, head and neck, liver or kidney cancer.

In this sample, this clone turned up a few times. This chain connects TRBV7-9 to TRBJ1-1; D not resolved. Per the germline V gene, CDR1 is SEHNR and CDR2 is FQNEAQ (reference sequence). The V and J ends lost 8 bases and 8 bases respectively, with 9 bases between them. The CDR3 has 10 amino acids. In DNA form, the CDR3 reads TGTGCCAGCGGTCGCGGAGAAGCTTTCTTT. Protein product: CASGRGEAFF.

The chain links TRBV28 to TRBJ1-5, with D uncertain. Germline assignment: CDR1 MDHEN and CDR2 SYDVKM. CDR3 length equals 18 residues. V was trimmed by 7 bases and J by 0 bases, leaving 22 bases between them. CDR3: CASIPYLPDGDSNQPQHF. The DNA for the CDR3 is TGTGCCAGCATCCCCTACCTCCCCGACGGTGATAGCAATCAGCCCCAGCATTTT.

The rearrangement links TRBV6-6 to TRBJ1-2; D is undetermined. V shed 0 bases and J shed 7 bases, with 12 bases lying between them. The CDR3 is 14 amino acids. Germline V gene sequence: CDR1 MNHNY, CDR2 SVGAGI (reference sequence). In nucleotides, the CDR3 is TGTGCCAGCAGTTACTCGTCCCCACCGCCTGGCTACACCTTC. This sequence encodes CASSYSSPPPGYTF.

This clone was counted a few times. V usage is TRBV18 and J usage is TRBJ2-1; weak D call: TRBD2 (5 bases). Germline V lookup: CDR1 KGHSH, CDR2 LQKENI. The length of the CDR3 is 15 residues. The V end lost 0 bases, the J end lost 7 bases, and 13 bases lay between the germline ends. This chain's CDR3 is CASSPPGVGRNEQFF. CDR3 bases: TGTGCCAGCTCACCACCGGGAGTCGGACGAAATGAGCAGTTCTTC.

The chain carries TRBV19 and TRBJ2-4, with 7 bases lining up with TRBD1. The ends lost 5 bases at V and 2 bases at J; junction bases unmatched: 9. This CDR3 is built from 16 residues. Germline assignment: CDR1 LNHDA and CDR2 SQIVND (reference sequence). The CDR3 DNA reads TGTGCCAGTAGTGGATACTCGACAGGGCCCAAAAACATTCAGTACTTC. Translation: CASSGYSTGPKNIQYF. Full variable domain (remainder filled in from reference TRBV19 and TRBJ2-4): DGGITQSPKYLFRKEGQNVTLSCEQNLNHDAMYWYRQDPGQGLRLIYYSQIVNDFQKGDIAEGYSVSREKKESFPLTVTSAQKNPTAFYLCASSGYSTGPKNIQYFGAGTRLSVL.

The J gene is TRBJ2-1, the V gene TRBV19; weak D call: TRBD2 (6 bases). The CDR3 consists of 12 residues. Deletions cut 3 bases from V and 10 bases from J, with 10 bases between. The germline V gene has CDR1 LNHDA and CDR2 SQIVND (reference sequence). The CDR3 bases are TGTGCCAGTAGTATTCCGCGGGGAGAGCAGTTCTTC. Translating gives CASSIPRGEQFF.

This chain uses TRBV5-1 with TRBJ1-2, with a possible D match to TRBD1 (5 bases). V lost 4 bases and J lost 2, with 12 bases in between. This CDR3 has 14 amino acids. From germline, CDR1 is SGHRS and CDR2 YFSETQ. CDR3 sequence: CASSEGRMNYGYTF. CDR3 DNA: TGCGCCAGCAGCGAGGGACGGATGAACTATGGCTACACCTTC.

This clone was seen once. The chain couples TRBV27 to TRBJ1-5; D might be TRBD1 (5 bases). CDR3 length: 14 amino acids. Per the germline V gene, CDR1 is MNHEY and CDR2 is SMNVEV (reference sequence). With 5 bases removed from V and 6 bases from J, the gap between germline ends came to 14 bases. In DNA, the CDR3 is TGTGCCAGCAGTCCAGGGTCGAGGGGTCAGCCCCAGCATTTT. Translating it yields CASSPGSRGQPQHF.

CDR3 sequence reads: CASSMGMSGGQSPLRDYGYTF. Here the CDR3 DNA reads TGTGCCAGTAGTATGGGTATGTCTGGTGGACAGTCCCCCCTCCGGGACTATGGCTACACCTTC. The V gene is TRBV19, the J gene TRBJ1-2, with D tentatively TRBD1 (6 bases). Trimming removed 3 bases from V and 3 bases from J, with 32 bases in between. The CDR3 length is 21 residues. Germline lookup yields CDR1 LNHDA and CDR2 SQIVND (reference sequence).

This clone was counted only a few times. The V call is TRBV9, the J call TRBJ2-1; TRBD2 agrees at 13 bases. The germline CDR1 and CDR2 sequences are SGDLS and YYNGEE. The CDR3 is made up of 18 amino acids. The trim removed 0 bases at V and 4 bases at J, leaving 7 bases unmatched. CDR3 sequence: CASSVVLAGGGNYNEQFF. As DNA, the CDR3 is TGTGCCAGCAGCGTAGTACTAGCGGGAGGGGGGAATTACAATGAGCAGTTCTTC.

The chain joins TRBV29-1 to TRBJ2-1; TRBD2 matches 11 bases. The CDR3 length is 12 residues. V was clipped by 6 bases and J by 8 bases; unmatched bases: 3. The germline gives CDR1 SQVTM, CDR2 ANQGSEA. In DNA form, the CDR3 reads TGCAGCGTGGGGACTAGCGGTTATGAGCAGTTCTTC. The encoded protein is CSVGTSGYEQFF.

The V and J genes are TRBV6-1 and TRBJ2-2; 7 nucleotides align to TRBD2. This CDR3 is built from 15 residues. V lost 6 bases to trimming and J lost 0 bases; unmatched junction nucleotides: 4. In germline, CDR1 is MNHNS, CDR2 SASEGT. CDR3 protein: CASRYSGANTGELFF. The CDR3 DNA reads as TGTGCCAGCAGGTACAGCGGGGCGAACACCGGGGAGCTGTTTTTT.

The chain uses TRBV7-9 and TRBJ1-4; TRBD1 aligns across 12 bases. From germline, CDR1 is SEHNR and CDR2 FQNEAQ (reference sequence). V trimming: 3 bases; J trimming: 6 bases; junction bases outside the gene matches: 5. The CDR3 totals 16 residues. The CDR3 region is CASSFAGQGAYEKLFF. CDR3 DNA: TGTGCCAGCAGCTTTGCGGGACAGGGGGCCTATGAAAAACTGTTTTTT.

The chain employs TRBV21-1 and TRBJ2-5; the table's D call, TRBD1, was not checked against the DNA. TRBV21-1 corresponds to a pseudogene. This CDR3 spans 15 amino acids. CDR3 nucleotide sequence: TGTGCCAGCAGCAAGGGCGACAGGGCTCAAGAGACCCAGTACTTC. Residues: CASSKGDRAQETQYF.

The genes are TRBV7-2 and TRBJ2-2, with D unclear. Germline CDR1 reads SGHTA; CDR2 reads FQGNSA. CDR3 size: 15 residues. V lost 5 bases to trimming and J lost 2 bases, with 12 bases between them. The CDR3 DNA follows: TGTGCCAGCAGCCGCCTGGCGGATAACACCGGGGAGCTGTTTTTT. This sequence encodes CASSRLADNTGELFF.

This clone was recorded only once. The chain is built from TRBV10-2 and TRBJ1-1; perhaps TRBD1 as D (5 bases). V was shortened by 7 bases and J by 0 bases, with 6 bases between the two germline ends. The CDR3 spans 12 residues. The germline V gene encodes CDR1 WSHSY and CDR2 SAAADI. The CDR3 loop reads CASTGMNTEAFF. In DNA form, the CDR3 reads TGCGCCAGCACAGGGATGAACACTGAAGCTTTCTTT.

This chain joins TRBV5-1 and TRBJ1-1; 10 bases are a match to TRBD1. Germline V gene data show CDR1 as SGHRS and CDR2 as YFSETQ. The V and J ends lost 3 bases and 5 bases, in that order; junction bases with no gene match: 7. This CDR3 is built from 15 residues. The CDR3: CASSWTGGLGTEAFF. The CDR3 bases are TGCGCCAGCAGCTGGACAGGGGGTCTGGGAACTGAAGCTTTCTTT. Drawing the rest from reference TRBV5-1 and TRBJ1-1, the complete variable domain is KAGVTQTPRYLIKTRGQQVTLSCSPISGHRSVSWYQQTPGQGLQFLFEYFSETQRNKGNFPGRFSGRQFSNSRSEMNVSTLELGDSALYLCASSWTGGLGTEAFFGQGTRLTVV.

This rearrangement joins TRBV5-1 to TRBJ2-1; D uncertain. CDR3 length equals 15 residues. Deletions cut 1 base from V and 4 bases from J, with 12 bases between. CDR1 and CDR2 (germline): SGHRS, YFSETQ. The CDR3 DNA follows: TGCGCCAGCAGCTTGTTGCCCCCTCCTTACAATGAGCAGTTCTTC. Translation gives CASSLLPPPYNEQFF.

J is TRBJ2-2 and V is TRBV7-6; D may correspond to TRBD1 or TRBD2 (5 bases each). The CDR3 covers 15 residues. V lost 0 bases and J 8 bases, leaving 13 bases between the germline ends. Looked up from germline, CDR1 is SGHVS and CDR2 is FNYEAQ. The CDR3 sequence is CASSLAGTPKGELFF. In nucleotides, the CDR3 is TGTGCCAGCAGCTTAGCGGGGACCCCGAAGGGGGAGCTGTTTTTT.

CDR3 loop: CASSPYRQETQYF. The CDR3 DNA reads TGCGCCAGCAGCCCCTACAGGCAAGAGACCCAGTACTTC. The gene calls are TRBV4-1 and TRBJ2-5; D might be TRBD1 (5 bases). Germline lookup yields CDR1 MGHRA and CDR2 YSYEKL. This CDR3 is built from 13 residues. The V end was cut by 4 bases, the J end by 2 bases, with 8 bases between.

This clone occurred once. The V and J genes are TRBV29-1 and TRBJ1-2; 9 bases are shared with TRBD1. This CDR3 has 14 residues. Losses at the gene ends were 3 bases for V and 8 bases for J; bases not matched to a gene: 10. Germline assignment: CDR1 SQVTM and CDR2 ANQGSEA. The CDR3 here is CSVDVQGARQGYTF. In DNA, the CDR3 is TGCAGCGTTGATGTACAGGGGGCGCGGCAGGGCTACACCTTC.

The gene calls are TRBV4-2 and TRBJ2-1; 8 bases agree with TRBD1. This CDR3 is built from 13 residues. Losses at the gene ends were 6 bases for V and 10 bases for J; bases not matched to a gene: 8. CDR1 and CDR2 (germline): LGHNA, YNFKEQ. The CDR3 region is CASRAGGGWEQFF. DNA for the CDR3: TGTGCCAGCAGGGCAGGGGGCGGTTGGGAGCAGTTCTTC.

V and J are TRBV27 and TRBJ2-3; D possibly corresponds to TRBD2 (5 bases). Trimming pared 3 bases from V and 3 bases from J, leaving 13 bases between. The CDR3 loop spans 15 amino acids. The germline gives CDR1 MNHEY, CDR2 SMNVEV (reference sequence). CDR3 amino acids: CASSFGQEATDTQYF. The CDR3 DNA reads TGTGCCAGCAGTTTCGGGCAGGAGGCGACAGATACGCAGTATTTT.

The chain joins TRBV9 to TRBJ2-7; D gene unclear. The CDR3 has 16 residues. With 0 bases removed from V and 0 bases from J, the gap between germline ends came to 13 bases. CDR1 SGDLS and CDR2 YYNGEE come from the germline V gene. The CDR3 region is CASSVGSLRSSYEQYF. In nucleotides, the CDR3 is TGTGCCAGCAGCGTAGGGTCTCTCAGAAGCTCCTACGAGCAGTACTTC.

The chain carries TRBV7-2 and TRBJ2-7; D remains unclear. The germline V gene encodes CDR1 SGHTA and CDR2 FQGNSA. The CDR3 has 16 amino acids. Trimming removed 2 bases from V and 0 bases from J, with 14 bases in between. The CDR3 spells CASSLSGQEYSYEQYF. CDR3 in DNA: TGTGCCAGCAGCTTATCTGGGCAGGAGTACTCCTACGAGCAGTACTTC.

This chain joins TRBV7-3 and TRBJ2-3; 7 bases align to TRBD2. Germline-derived CDR1 and CDR2 are SGHTA and FQGTGA. The CDR3 spans 15 residues. The V gene end was trimmed by 5 bases and the J gene end by 0 bases; junction bases not matched to a gene: 5. The CDR3, as DNA: TGTGCCAGCAGCAGCGGGATTTCTAGCACAGATACGCAGTATTTT. Translation: CASSSGISSTDTQYF. Full variable domain (remainder filled in from reference TRBV7-3 and TRBJ2-3): GAGVSQTPSNKVTEKGKYVELRCDPISGHTALYWYRQSLGQGPEFLIYFQGTGAADDSGLPNDRFFAVRPEGSVSTLKIQRTERGDSAVYLCASSSGISSTDTQYFGPGTRLTVL.

The chain has TRBV15 and TRBJ1-2; maybe TRBD1 (5 bases). Germline V gene sequence: CDR1 LNHNV, CDR2 YYDKDF (reference sequence). This CDR3 is built from 13 residues. Trimming stripped 2 bases from V and 6 bases from J, with 10 bases between. The CDR3 here is CATSRPGENGYTF. CDR3 nucleotides: TGTGCCACCAGCAGACCGGGGGAAAATGGCTACACCTTC. Complete variable domain (other parts from reference TRBV15 and TRBJ1-2): DAMVIQNPRYQVTQFGKPVTLSCSQTLNHNVMYWYQQKSSQAPKLLFHYYDKDFNNEADTPDNFQSRRPNTSFCFLDIRSPGLGDTAMYLCATSRPGENGYTFGSGTRLTVV.

This chain joins TRBV4-3 and TRBJ2-3, with 7 bases matching TRBD2. This CDR3 spans 17 amino acids. In germline, CDR1 is LGHNA, CDR2 YSLEER. The V and J ends lost 0 bases and 2 bases, in that order; junction bases with no gene match: 8. CDR3 sequence reads: CASSQDLGGGNTDTQYF. CDR3 bases: TGCGCCAGCAGCCAAGATCTGGGGGGAGGGAACACAGATACGCAGTATTTT.

This sequence joins TRBV9 and TRBJ2-1, with 9 bases lining up with TRBD2. The V and J ends lost 0 bases and 1 base, in that order; junction bases with no gene match: 2. This CDR3 is built from 16 residues. Germline V gene data show CDR1 as SGDLS and CDR2 as YYNGEE. CDR3 bases: TGTGCCAGCAGCGTAGTGCTAGCGGGGTCCTACAATGAGCAGTTCTTC. Protein product: CASSVVLAGSYNEQFF.

V usage is TRBV27 and J usage is TRBJ2-1, with D possibly being TRBD1 or TRBD2 (5 bases each). The CDR3 is made up of 13 amino acids. Trimming left V 3 bases short and J 11 bases short, with 14 bases between. Germline lookup yields CDR1 MNHEY and CDR2 SMNVEV (reference sequence). This CDR3 reads CASSFRFEGQQFF. CDR3 in DNA: TGTGCCAGCAGTTTCCGATTTGAGGGACAGCAGTTCTTC.

V and J are TRBV5-5 and TRBJ1-5, with a tentative D call TRBD1 (5 bases). This CDR3 is 15 amino acids long. Germline V gene sequence: CDR1 SGHKS, CDR2 YYEKEE (reference sequence). Trimming stripped 0 bases from V and 5 bases from J, with 12 bases between. In nucleotides, the CDR3 is TGTGCCAGCAGCTTGGCAGGGTCAGACCATCAGCCCCAGCATTTT. Translated, it gives CASSLAGSDHQPQHF.

The rearrangement links TRBV7-8 to TRBJ2-1, with 11 positions matching TRBD2. Trimming cost V 2 bases and J 7 bases; bases outside gene matches: 19. Germline lookup yields CDR1 SGHVS and CDR2 FQNEAQ. The CDR3 runs 20 residues. The CDR3 sequence: CASSLPELAGVVPRVNEQFF. In DNA form, the CDR3 reads TGTGCCAGCAGCTTACCGGAACTAGCGGGAGTAGTACCGCGCGTGAATGAGCAGTTCTTC.